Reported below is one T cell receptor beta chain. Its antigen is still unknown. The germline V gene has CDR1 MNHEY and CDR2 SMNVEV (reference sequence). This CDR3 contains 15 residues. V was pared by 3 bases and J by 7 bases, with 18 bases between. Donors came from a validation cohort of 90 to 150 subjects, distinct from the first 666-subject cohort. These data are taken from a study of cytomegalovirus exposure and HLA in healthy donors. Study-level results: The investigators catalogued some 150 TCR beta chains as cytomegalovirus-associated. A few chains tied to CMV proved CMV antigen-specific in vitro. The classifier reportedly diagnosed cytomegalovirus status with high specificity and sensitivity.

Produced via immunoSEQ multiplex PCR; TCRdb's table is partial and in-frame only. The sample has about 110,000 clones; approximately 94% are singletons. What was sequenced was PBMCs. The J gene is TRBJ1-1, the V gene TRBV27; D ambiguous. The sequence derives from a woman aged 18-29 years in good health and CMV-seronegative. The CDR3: CASSFLAGGSGEAFF. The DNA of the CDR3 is TGTGCCAGCAGTTTCCTTGCGGGTGGGTCCGGTGAAGCTTTCTTT.